Following are 27 T cell receptor beta chains from one sample sequenced in a study of blood T cell repertoires in COVID-19. This table comes from immunoSEQ multiplex PCR, and its TCRdb copy is limited to in-frame clones, with some not included. The sample carries about 170,000 clones, 70% to 90% recorded once. The sample consisted of PBMCs or T cells enriched from blood (not recorded which). These receptors were obtained from a woman younger than 30 who had recovered from COVID-19.

The V call is TRBV25-1, the J call TRBJ2-7; 7 positions match TRBD1. The CDR3 has 13 residues. V dropped 7 bases and J dropped 3; count of bases not matched to a gene: 6. Looked up from germline, CDR1 is MGHDK and CDR2 is SYGVNS. CDR3 sequence reads: CASKGQRGYEQYF. In nucleotides, the CDR3 is TGTGCCAGCAAGGGACAGAGAGGCTACGAGCAGTACTTC.

J is TRBJ2-2 and V is TRBV7-9; 7 nucleotides align to TRBD2. Trimming removed 3 bases from V and 4 bases from J; junction bases left unmatched: 2. Germline-derived CDR1 and CDR2 are SEHNR and FQNEAQ (reference sequence). This CDR3 has 14 amino acids. CDR3 protein: CASSLGRGTGELFF. In DNA form, the CDR3 reads TGTGCCAGCAGCTTGGGGAGGGGCACCGGGGAGCTGTTTTTT.

V is TRBV21-1 and J is TRBJ2-1; the D call of TRBD1 is as the table states it, not checked on the DNA. TRBV21-1 is noted as a pseudogene. The length of the CDR3 is 11 residues. The DNA for the CDR3 is TGTGCCAGCAGCCCCCAGGGTGAGCAGTTCTTC. This translates into CASSPQGEQFF.

The chain joins TRBV4-1 to TRBJ1-2; 8 bases align to TRBD1. Trimming at V came to 4 bases and at J to 0 bases, leaving 4 bases not matched to a gene. The CDR3 totals 15 residues. The V gene's germline CDR1 is MGHRA and CDR2 YSYEKL. CDR3 DNA sequence: TGCGCCAGCAGCCCTCGACAGGGGACTAACTATGGCTACACCTTC. It is translated as CASSPRQGTNYGYTF.

This chain links TRBV30 with TRBJ1-2; perhaps TRBD1 as D (5 bases). The CDR3 has 13 residues. CDR1 GTSNPN and CDR2 SVGIG come from the germline V gene (reference sequence). The germline V and J ends were trimmed by 1 base and 4 bases, with 10 bases remaining between them. As DNA, the CDR3 is TGTGCCTGGAGTGGACAGTACCTCTATGGCTACACCTTC. Its translation: CAWSGQYLYGYTF.

This clone was seen only a few times. The chain recombines TRBV6-4 with TRBJ2-3, with 13 bases identical to TRBD2. This CDR3 contains 16 residues. Germline V gene lookup returns CDR1 MRHNA and CDR2 SNTAGT. V was pared by 2 bases and J by 6 bases, with 5 bases of the junction left unmatched. CDR3 sequence: CASSDGLAGEGDTQYF. The CDR3 region has the DNA TGTGCCAGCAGTGACGGACTAGCGGGAGAGGGGGATACGCAGTATTTT.

The rearrangement uses TRBV27 and TRBJ2-1; tentatively, D is TRBD2 (6 bases). The V end lost 5 bases, the J end lost 10 bases, and 30 bases lay between the germline ends. The CDR3 covers 18 residues. The germline V gene encodes CDR1 MNHEY and CDR2 SMNVEV (reference sequence). As DNA, the CDR3 is TGTGCCAGCAGTATCCACCCTATTGGGGGGAGAGTGCAATTAGAGCAGTTCTTC. This encodes CASSIHPIGGRVQLEQFF.

The chain recombines TRBV5-4 with TRBJ1-4; D uncertain. CDR3 length: 14 residues. The germline V gene has CDR1 SGHNT and CDR2 YYREEE (reference sequence). Trimming shortened V by 4 bases and J by 8 bases, and 15 bases separated the two germline ends. The CDR3 bases are TGTGCCAGCAGCGATCCAAGTCGGGAGGAAAAACTGTTTTTT. It specifies CASSDPSREEKLFF. Supplemented by reference TRBV5-4 and TRBJ1-4, the full variable domain reads ETGVTQSPTHLIKTRGQQVTLRCSSQSGHNTVSWYQQALGQGPQFIFQYYREEENGRGNFPPRFSGLQFPNYSSELNVNALELDDSALYLCASSDPSREEKLFFGSGTQLSVL.

The genes are TRBV7-8 and TRBJ1-5, with TRBD1 identical over 9 bases. Germline assignment: CDR1 SGHVS and CDR2 FQNEAQ. The length of the CDR3 is 17 residues. V lost 5 bases and J lost 0; bases outside the gene matches: 8. Here the CDR3 DNA reads TGTGCCAGCAGCCTCGGGACAGGGTCGTATAGCAATCAGCCCCAGCATTTT. Translation gives CASSLGTGSYSNQPQHF.

The chain employs TRBV6-1 and TRBJ2-4; TRBD2 matches 11 bases. Trimming took 3 bases from V and 8 from J; bases not matched to a gene: 12. Germline-derived CDR1 and CDR2 are MNHNS and SASEGT. CDR3 length equals 17 residues. CDR3 protein: CASSEGLAGGPGYIQYF. The CDR3 DNA sequence: TGTGCCAGCAGTGAGGGCCTAGCGGGAGGTCCGGGGTACATTCAGTACTTC.

This clone appeared once. This rearrangement joins TRBV30 to TRBJ2-1, with 7 bases aligning to TRBD2. Germline V gives CDR1 GTSNPN, CDR2 SVGIG (reference sequence). V gave up 2 bases and J gave up 7 bases; unmatched junction bases: 8. The CDR3 is 14 residues long. The CDR3 protein is CAWSLVAGGNEQFF. The CDR3 coding sequence is TGTGCCTGGAGTCTAGTAGCGGGTGGGAATGAGCAGTTCTTC.

V usage is TRBV7-6 and J usage is TRBJ2-1; 7 nucleotides line up with TRBD2. Losses at the gene ends were 5 bases for V and 8 bases for J; bases not matched to a gene: 18. The CDR3 has 17 amino acids. Germline lookup yields CDR1 SGHVS and CDR2 FNYEAQ. The CDR3 nucleotides are TGTGCCAGCAGCCTTTACAGCGGGGAGCGGAAAAGCGATGAGCAGTTCTTC. This encodes CASSLYSGERKSDEQFF.

The chain couples TRBV5-3 to TRBJ1-2, with 7 bases identical to TRBD1. TRBV5-3 is placed among ORFs of uncertain function. CDR3 length equals 13 residues. V shed 3 bases, J shed 2 bases, and the junction held 1 base outside the gene matches. This CDR3 reads CARSSDRNYGYTF. CDR3 coding DNA: TGTGCCAGAAGCTCGGACAGGAACTATGGCTACACCTTC.

V and J are TRBV19 and TRBJ1-5; possible D gene TRBD1, 6 bases. Trimming cost V 6 bases and J 3 bases, with 18 bases left between them. Germline assignment: CDR1 LNHDA and CDR2 SQIVND (reference sequence). CDR3 length equals 16 residues. The chain's CDR3 is CASSPIRTVFNQPQHF. DNA of the CDR3: TGTGCCAGTAGCCCAATCCGGACAGTTTTCAATCAGCCCCAGCATTTT.

The chain carries TRBV29-1 and TRBJ2-1; 9 bases map to TRBD2. In germline, CDR1 is SQVTM, CDR2 ANQGSEA. The CDR3 consists of 12 residues. V shed 6 bases, J shed 5 bases, and the junction held 2 bases outside the gene matches. CDR3 DNA: TGCAGCGTGAGACTAGCGGACAATGAGCAGTTCTTC. Encoded protein: CSVRLADNEQFF.

The chain couples TRBV2 to TRBJ2-1, with 7 nucleotides matching TRBD2. From germline, CDR1 is SNHLY and CDR2 FYNNEI. The J segment lost 8 bases and the V segment lost 4 bases, leaving 11 bases of the junction unmatched. This CDR3 region has 15 residues. For the CDR3, the DNA is TGTGCCAGCAGTGTCATGGGGAGGGATTCGCATGAGCAGTTCTTC. Amino acid sequence: CASSVMGRDSHEQFF. Drawing the rest from reference TRBV2 and TRBJ2-1, the complete variable domain is EPEVTQTPSHQVTQMGQEVILRCVPISNHLYFYWYRQILGQKVEFLVSFYNNEISEKSEIFDDQFSVERPDGSNFTLKIRSTKLEDSAMYFCASSVMGRDSHEQFFGPGTRLTVL.

This clone has just one count. This rearrangement joins TRBV30 to TRBJ2-1; the D is unclear. Germline CDR1 reads GTSNPN; CDR2 reads SVGIG (reference sequence). V was trimmed by 2 bases and J by 9 bases, leaving 14 bases between them. CDR3 size: 13 residues. CDR3 DNA sequence: TGTGCCTGGAGTCTCAACCTAGGAGTTGAGCAGTTCTTC. This translates into CAWSLNLGVEQFF.

The chain employs TRBV5-1 and TRBJ2-3; 9 nucleotides line up with TRBD1. V shed 0 bases and J 0 bases; nucleotides not matched to a gene: 5. Germline-derived CDR1 and CDR2 are SGHRS and YFSETQ. This CDR3 has 17 residues. The CDR3 DNA reads TGCGCCAGCAGCTTGGTAACAGGGGGCGGAAGCACAGATACGCAGTATTTT. Amino acid sequence: CASSLVTGGGSTDTQYF.

This clone was seen a single time. V is TRBV18 and J is TRBJ2-4; D not certain. Deletions cut 0 bases from V and 3 bases from J, with 12 bases between. The CDR3 is made up of 16 amino acids. Per the germline V gene, CDR1 is KGHSH and CDR2 is LQKENI. The CDR3 sequence: CASSPPPGSGKNIQYF. CDR3 DNA sequence: TGTGCCAGCTCACCACCCCCAGGTTCCGGCAAAAACATTCAGTACTTC.

This chain links TRBV9 with TRBJ1-4; D gene ambiguous. There are 14 residues in the CDR3. With 3 bases removed from V and 7 bases from J, the gap between germline ends came to 13 bases. Germline V gene data show CDR1 as SGDLS and CDR2 as YYNGEE. CDR3 bases: TGTGCCAGCAGCGGCGGCGGGTGGGTTGAAAAACTGTTTTTT. This gives the protein CASSGGGWVEKLFF.

This chain links TRBV19 with TRBJ2-7; TRBD2 agrees at 7 bases. V lost 5 bases, J lost 6 bases, and 10 bases stayed unmatched. CDR3 length: 14 amino acids. Germline CDR1 is LNHDA and CDR2 is SQIVND (reference sequence). The CDR3 is CASSLTSNFREQYF. CDR3 nucleotides: TGTGCCAGTAGTCTGACTAGCAACTTCCGCGAGCAGTACTTC.

Turning to this clone: This CDR3 is also generated by other DNA sequences in the sample. The CDR3 sequence: CASSYSGGEQYF. The DNA of the CDR3 is TGTGCCAGCAGTTATTCAGGGGGCGAGCAGTACTTC. The chain is built from TRBV6-5 and TRBJ2-7; 7 nucleotides line up with TRBD1. The CDR3 covers 12 residues. Germline V gene lookup returns CDR1 MNHEY and CDR2 SVGAGI. V dropped 3 bases and J dropped 6; count of bases not matched to a gene: 2.

DNA of the CDR3: TGTGCCAGTAGTATCCAGGGACAGTCGTATGGCTACACCTTC. This translates into CASSIQGQSYGYTF. This chain links TRBV19 with TRBJ1-2; 7 bases map to TRBD1. The CDR3 is made up of 14 amino acids. The germline gives CDR1 LNHDA, CDR2 SQIVND (reference sequence). The V and J ends lost 3 bases and 5 bases, in that order; junction bases with no gene match: 6.

V gene TRBV29-1 combines with J gene TRBJ1-1, with D possibly TRBD1 on 6 matching bases. The germline V and J ends were trimmed by 4 bases and 8 bases, with 11 bases remaining between them. The CDR3 extends over 11 amino acids. Germline V CDR1 and CDR2: SQVTM, ANQGSEA. Here the CDR3 DNA reads TGCAGCGTTGTTGGGGGGGCCGAAGCTTTCTTT. Translating it yields CSVVGGAEAFF.

The chain joins TRBV29-1 to TRBJ2-3; 8 bases are a match to TRBD2. Trimming at V came to 6 bases and at J to 4 bases, leaving 3 bases not matched to a gene. The CDR3 spans 12 residues. The germline gives CDR1 SQVTM, CDR2 ANQGSEA. The CDR3 coding sequence is TGCAGCGTAAGCGGGAGCGCAGATACGCAGTATTTT. Amino acid sequence: CSVSGSADTQYF.

The chain has TRBV28 and TRBJ1-2; D is uncertain. Germline lookup yields CDR1 MDHEN and CDR2 SYDVKM. This CDR3 is 15 amino acids long. With 8 bases removed from V and 10 bases from J, the gap between germline ends came to 26 bases. The CDR3 DNA sequence: TGTGCCAGCCAATCCCCGGGAGCCATTTTAGAGTTCTACACCTTC. The encoded protein is CASQSPGAILEFYTF.

CDR3 sequence reads: CASSLYRSQETQYF. DNA of the CDR3: TGCGCCAGCAGCTTGTACAGAAGTCAAGAGACCCAGTACTTC. V usage is TRBV5-1 and J usage is TRBJ2-5; the D is unclear. The germline V gene has CDR1 SGHRS and CDR2 YFSETQ. The CDR3 spans 14 residues. Trimming pared 1 base from V and 2 bases from J, leaving 9 bases between.